The 22 T cell receptor beta chains below come from one sample, sequenced in a study of T cells in Graves' hyperthyroidism and ophthalmopathy. Using RNA transcripts as the source, TCR beta CDR3 regions were amplified. The TCR CDR3 was amplified in a first-round RT-PCR using the HTBI primer set. TCRdb itself ran the multiplex PCR reads through MiXCR, one entry per CDR3 protein. The data hold roughly 500,000 distinct CDR3 sequences, with about 46% observed a single time. The sample taken for sequencing was peripheral blood or thyroid tissue (not recorded which). Every receptor here comes from an adult woman with Graves' disease, either hyperthyroidism or ophthalmopathy (not recorded which).

The rearrangement links TRBV2 to TRBJ2-5; D not resolved. CDR3 length equals 14 residues. Germline CDR1 and CDR2: SNHLY and FYNNEI. The germline V and J ends were trimmed by 5 bases and 1 base, with 11 bases remaining between them. The CDR3 reads CASSLSHSQETQYF. The DNA for the CDR3 is TGTGCCAGCAGTTTATCGCATAGCCAAGAGACCCAGTACTTC.

V is TRBV10-3 and J is TRBJ2-7; TRBD1 aligns across 8 bases. CDR1 and CDR2 (germline): ENHRY, SYGVKD. J was trimmed by 3 bases and V by 10 bases; bases with no gene match: 5. This CDR3 region has 12 residues. In nucleotides, the CDR3 is TGTGCCACCACAGGGGGAAGCTACGAGCAGTACTTC. It translates to CATTGGSYEQYF.

A word on this clonotype: A much larger clonotype is one base distant, so this may be a read error. The chain uses TRBV6-5 and TRBJ2-5; D is uncertain. Looked up from germline, CDR1 is MNHEY and CDR2 is SVGAGI. The CDR3 is 15 residues long. CDR3 amino acids: CASSYGGQLLETQDF. The DNA of the CDR3 is TGTGCCAGCAGTTACGGTGGGCAACTATTGGAGACCCAGGACTTC.

The V and J genes are TRBV4-1 and TRBJ1-2; D may be TRBD1 (6 bases). The V and J ends lost 0 bases and 8 bases respectively, with 22 bases between them. The CDR3 totals 17 residues. The germline CDR1 and CDR2 sequences are MGHRA and YSYEKL. CDR3 nucleotide sequence: TGCGCCAGCAGCCAAGAGCAACCAGGGGCCTTCTCGGGAGGCTACACCTTC. It specifies CASSQEQPGAFSGGYTF.

Only a few counts were recorded for this clonotype. CDR3 loop: CASSPDKGTEAFF. CDR3 sequence (DNA): TGTGCCAGCTCACCGGACAAGGGGACTGAAGCTTTCTTT. The J gene is TRBJ1-1, the V gene TRBV18, with a tentative D call TRBD1 (5 bases). Trimming shortened V by 3 bases and J by 5 bases, and 10 bases separated the two germline ends. The CDR3 loop spans 13 amino acids. Germline V CDR1 and CDR2: KGHSH, LQKENI.

The J gene is TRBJ2-7, the V gene TRBV10-3, with D perhaps TRBD2 (6 bases). Per germline, CDR1 ENHRY and CDR2 SYGVKD. The CDR3 sequence is 17 residues long. With 4 bases removed from V and 3 bases from J, the gap between germline ends came to 22 bases. The CDR3 DNA follows: TGTGCCATCAGTGGGGGGGACGCGAACACCGTCTACTACGAGCAGTACTTC. This sequence encodes CAISGGDANTVYYEQYF.

This clonotype has at least ten counts. This chain uses TRBV25-1 with TRBJ2-2; 8 bases map to TRBD1. Germline V gene lookup returns CDR1 MGHDK and CDR2 SYGVNS. Trimming cost V 6 bases and J 0 bases; bases outside gene matches: 6. The CDR3 runs to 16 residues. CDR3: CASSAQGAANTGELFF. CDR3 in DNA: TGTGCCAGCAGCGCCCAGGGGGCTGCGAACACCGGGGAGCTGTTTTTT. Looking up the rest from reference TRBV25-1 and TRBJ2-2 gives the full variable domain: EADIYQTPRYLVIGTGKKITLECSQTMGHDKMYWYQQDPGMELHLIHYSYGVNSTEKGDLSSESTVSRIRTEHFPLTLESARPSHTSQYLCASSAQGAANTGELFFGEGSRLTVL.

The rearrangement uses TRBV2 and TRBJ1-1; D remains unclear. The V end lost 6 bases, the J end lost 3 bases, and 11 bases lay between the germline ends. The CDR3 has 13 amino acids. Germline loops: CDR1 SNHLY, CDR2 FYNNEI. CDR3 sequence (DNA): TGTGCCAGCAGCCCTACCTTATACACTGAAGCTTTCTTT. Its protein product is CASSPTLYTEAFF.

V is TRBV2 and J is TRBJ2-2; TRBD2 matches 9 bases. V was clipped by 5 bases and J by 7 bases; unmatched bases: 5. The CDR3 covers 14 residues. Looked up from germline, CDR1 is SNHLY and CDR2 is FYNNEI. CDR3 amino acids: CASSPQTSGGELFF. The CDR3 bases are TGTGCCAGCAGTCCTCAGACTAGCGGCGGGGAGCTGTTTTTT.

This clonotype appeared many times. The chain employs TRBV29-1 and TRBJ2-7; a possible D gene is TRBD2 (6 bases). CDR3 size: 12 residues. The V gene's germline CDR1 is SQVTM and CDR2 ANQGSEA. V lost 6 bases and J 5 bases, leaving 14 bases between the germline ends. CDR3 coding DNA: TGCAGCGTCGGAGGGGAATACCACGAGCAGTACTTC. Protein: CSVGGEYHEQYF.

This chain links TRBV6-1 with TRBJ1-1, with D uncertain. Per the germline V gene, CDR1 is MNHNS and CDR2 is SASEGT. The CDR3 covers 13 residues. Deletions cut 9 bases from V and 3 bases from J, with 14 bases between. The chain's CDR3 is CASIEFGHTEAFF. CDR3 in DNA: TGTGCCAGTATCGAATTCGGGCACACTGAAGCTTTCTTT.

In its sample, this clonotype was seen a few times. The chain uses TRBV29-1 and TRBJ1-4; no reliable D call. The CDR3 sequence is 13 residues long. The germline V and J ends were trimmed by 4 bases and 1 base, with 7 bases remaining between them. The germline V gene has CDR1 SQVTM and CDR2 ANQGSEA. CDR3 in DNA: TGCAGCGTTGCTTACAGAACTAATGAAAAACTGTTTTTT. Residues: CSVAYRTNEKLFF.

This chain uses TRBV29-1 with TRBJ1-2; D might be TRBD1 (5 bases). The V end lost 7 bases, the J end lost 2 bases, and 14 bases lay between the germline ends. The CDR3 sequence is 13 residues long. From germline, CDR1 is SQVTM and CDR2 ANQGSEA. CDR3 in DNA: TGCAGCGCCTCACTGCAGGGAAACTATGGCTACACCTTC. Protein: CSASLQGNYGYTF.

This clonotype occurred once. The chain is built from TRBV7-9 and TRBJ2-7, with D perhaps TRBD2 (5 bases). CDR3 length: 16 amino acids. The V gene lost 1 base and the J gene lost 7 bases, with 20 bases spanning the gap. CDR1 is SEHNR, CDR2 FQNEAQ, per germline (reference sequence). CDR3 amino acids: CASSLVVRNPTGEQYF. CDR3 DNA: TGTGCCAGCAGCTTAGTGGTGAGAAACCCAACGGGGGAGCAGTACTTC.

The chain couples TRBV27 to TRBJ2-2; D possibly corresponds to TRBD1 (5 bases). Deletions cut 2 bases from V and 5 bases from J, with 18 bases between. This CDR3 has 17 residues. CDR1 is MNHEY and CDR2 is SMNVEV in the germline V gene (reference sequence). CDR3 nucleotide sequence: TGTGCCAGCAGTTTAGCGGCAGGGTATACGAGAACCGGGGAGCTGTTTTTT. This encodes CASSLAAGYTRTGELFF.

V usage is TRBV5-1 and J usage is TRBJ1-3; TRBD1 matches 7 bases. The CDR3 runs 16 residues. Trimming at V came to 4 bases and at J to 0 bases, leaving 7 bases not matched to a gene. CDR1 and CDR2 from the germline V gene are SGHRS and YFSETQ. CDR3 bases: TGCGCCAGCAGCACGGGACAGCGGACCTCTGGAAACACCATATATTTT. Its translation: CASSTGQRTSGNTIYF.

This clonotype was seen a handful of times. This chain uses TRBV15 with TRBJ2-7, with D unclear. CDR3 length: 15 residues. V lost 0 bases and J 3 bases, leaving 12 bases between the germline ends. CDR1 is LNHNV and CDR2 is YYDKDF in the germline V gene (reference sequence). The CDR3, as DNA: TGTGCCACCAGCAGAGAGATTCCGCGGTACTACGAGCAGTACTTC. Translating it yields CATSREIPRYYEQYF.

The chain carries TRBV7-7 and TRBJ1-3, with D unclear. The CDR3 sequence is 14 residues long. V shed 6 bases and J shed 2 bases, with 11 bases lying between them. Germline CDR1 is SSHAT and CDR2 is FNYEAQ (reference sequence). The CDR3 here is CASSEVRTGNTIYF. The CDR3 coding sequence is TGTGCCAGCAGTGAGGTCAGAACTGGAAACACCATATATTTT.

The J gene is TRBJ2-5, the V gene TRBV20-1; perhaps D is TRBD1 or TRBD2 (6 bases each). The germline gives CDR1 DFQATT, CDR2 SNEGSKA (reference sequence). Between the trimmed V and J ends, which lost 6 bases and 1 base, there was a span of 12 bases. The CDR3 covers 13 residues. The CDR3 reads CSALTGAQETQYF. Written as DNA, the CDR3 is TGCAGTGCCCTGACGGGGGCCCAAGAGACCCAGTACTTC.

The rearrangement joins TRBV5-1 to TRBJ1-2; D is undetermined. CDR3 length: 13 residues. Deletions cut 0 bases from V and 4 bases from J, with 7 bases between. CDR1 and CDR2 from the germline V gene are SGHRS and YFSETQ. Here the CDR3 reads CASSLESAYGYTF. For the CDR3, the DNA is TGCGCCAGCAGCTTGGAGTCGGCCTATGGCTACACCTTC.

The sample holds many counts of this clonotype. The V call is TRBV11-2, the J call TRBJ2-2; TRBD2 matches 13 bases. The V and J ends lost 5 bases and 0 bases, in that order; junction bases with no gene match: 9. Germline V gene data show CDR1 as SGHAT and CDR2 as FQNNGV. CDR3 length: 19 amino acids. The CDR3, as DNA: TGTGCCAGCAGCCCCTACGGACTAGCGGGGGCCTCGAACACCGGGGAGCTGTTTTTT. Translated: CASSPYGLAGASNTGELFF.

J is TRBJ1-1 and V is TRBV7-9; 8 positions agree with TRBD1. CDR1 is SEHNR, CDR2 FQNEAQ, per germline (reference sequence). CDR3 length: 17 residues. V gave up 5 bases and J gave up 1 base; unmatched junction bases: 12. For the CDR3, the DNA is TGTGCCAGCAGCCCTCGGGGACAGGCTTTGAGGAACACTGAAGCTTTCTTT. It codes for CASSPRGQALRNTEAFF.